This TCR beta chain was sequenced during a study of T-cell memory formation after mild COVID-19. TCRdb processed the 5' RACE reads anew with MiXCR; each CDR3 protein has one entry. This sample has 470,000 or so distinct CDR3 sequences, with 15% to 20% found just once. This clonotype was seen more than once but under ten times. CDR3 length: 18 residues. Trimming cost V 1 base and J 5 bases; bases outside gene matches: 14. Germline CDR1 SGHTA, CDR2 FQGNSA. The chain is built from TRBV7-2 and TRBJ2-1; 7 positions agree with TRBD2. What was sequenced was PBMCs or a T cell subset sorted from them (not recorded which). The TCR comes from an adult woman who had mild COVID-19 (a few samples of this study predate the infection). Cell type and time point are not known. CDR3 amino acids: CASSLGRLAGWGHNEQFF. Here the CDR3 DNA reads TGTGCCAGCAGCTTAGGGCGACTAGCTGGGTGGGGCCACAATGAGCAGTTCTTC.